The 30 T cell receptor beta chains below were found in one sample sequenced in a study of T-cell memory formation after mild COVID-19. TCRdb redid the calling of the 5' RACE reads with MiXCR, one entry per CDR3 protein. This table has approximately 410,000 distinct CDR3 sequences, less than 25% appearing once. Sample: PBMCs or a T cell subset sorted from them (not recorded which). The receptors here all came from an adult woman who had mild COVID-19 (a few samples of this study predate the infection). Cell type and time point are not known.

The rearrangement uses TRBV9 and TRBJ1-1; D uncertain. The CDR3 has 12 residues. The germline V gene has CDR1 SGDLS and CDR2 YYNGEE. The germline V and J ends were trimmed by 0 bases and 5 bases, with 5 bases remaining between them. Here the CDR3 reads CASSVGETEAFF. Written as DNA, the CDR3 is TGTGCCAGCAGCGTAGGAGAGACTGAAGCTTTCTTT.

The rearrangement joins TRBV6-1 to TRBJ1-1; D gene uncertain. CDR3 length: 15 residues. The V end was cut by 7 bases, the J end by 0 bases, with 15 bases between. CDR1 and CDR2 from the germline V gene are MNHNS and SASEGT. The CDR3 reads CASKEGRGMNTEAFF. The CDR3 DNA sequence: TGTGCCAGCAAAGAAGGGCGGGGTATGAACACTGAAGCTTTCTTT.

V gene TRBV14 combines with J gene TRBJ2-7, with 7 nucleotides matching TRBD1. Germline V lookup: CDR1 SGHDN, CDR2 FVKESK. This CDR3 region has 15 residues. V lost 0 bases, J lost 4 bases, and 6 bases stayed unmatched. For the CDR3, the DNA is TGTGCCAGCAGCCAAGATCGGACAGGCCGATACGAGCAGTACTTC. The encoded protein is CASSQDRTGRYEQYF.

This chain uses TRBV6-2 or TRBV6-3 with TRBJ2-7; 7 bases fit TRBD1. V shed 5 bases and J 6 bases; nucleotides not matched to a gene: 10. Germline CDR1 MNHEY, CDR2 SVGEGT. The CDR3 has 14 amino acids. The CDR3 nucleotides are TGTGCCAGCAGTCCGCTCCGGGACAGAGTCGAGCAGTACTTC. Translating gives CASSPLRDRVEQYF.

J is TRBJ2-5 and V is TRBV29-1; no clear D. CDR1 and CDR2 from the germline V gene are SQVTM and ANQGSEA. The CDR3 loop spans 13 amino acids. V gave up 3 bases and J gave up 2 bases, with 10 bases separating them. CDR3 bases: TGCAGCGTTGAGTGGCCACCTCAAGAGACCCAGTACTTC. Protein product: CSVEWPPQETQYF.

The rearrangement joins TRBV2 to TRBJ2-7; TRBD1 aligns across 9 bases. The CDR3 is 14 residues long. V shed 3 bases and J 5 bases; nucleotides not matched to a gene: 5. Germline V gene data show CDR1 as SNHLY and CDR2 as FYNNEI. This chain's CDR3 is CASSEGDRVHEQYF. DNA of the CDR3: TGTGCCAGCAGTGAGGGGGACAGGGTTCACGAGCAGTACTTC.

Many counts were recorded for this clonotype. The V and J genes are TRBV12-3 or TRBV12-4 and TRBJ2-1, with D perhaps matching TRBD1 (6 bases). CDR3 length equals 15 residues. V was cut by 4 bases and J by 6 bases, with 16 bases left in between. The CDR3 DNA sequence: TGTGCCAGCAGTTCCCGCCTACAGGGCTCCAATGAGCAGTTCTTC. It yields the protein CASSSRLQGSNEQFF.

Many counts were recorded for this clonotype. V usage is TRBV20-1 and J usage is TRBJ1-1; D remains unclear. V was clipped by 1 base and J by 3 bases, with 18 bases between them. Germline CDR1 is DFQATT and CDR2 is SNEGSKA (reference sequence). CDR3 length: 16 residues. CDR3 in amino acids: CSARAWAGRTDTEAFF. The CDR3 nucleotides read TGCAGTGCTAGAGCTTGGGCGGGTCGTACCGACACTGAAGCTTTCTTT.

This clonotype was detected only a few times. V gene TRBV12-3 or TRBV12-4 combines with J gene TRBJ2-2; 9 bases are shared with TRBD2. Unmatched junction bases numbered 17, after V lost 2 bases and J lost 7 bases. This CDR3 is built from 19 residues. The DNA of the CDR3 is TGTGCCAGCAGTTTATACTTCCGGCGGGAGGGCCCACAGAGCGGGGAGCTGTTTTTT. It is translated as CASSLYFRREGPQSGELFF.

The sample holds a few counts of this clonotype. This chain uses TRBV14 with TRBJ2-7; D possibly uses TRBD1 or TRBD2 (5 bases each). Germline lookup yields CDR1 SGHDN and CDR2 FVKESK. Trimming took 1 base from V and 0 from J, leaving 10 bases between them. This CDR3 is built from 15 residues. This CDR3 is CASSQAGASSYEQYF. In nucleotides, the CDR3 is TGTGCCAGCAGCCAAGCCGGGGCCAGCTCCTACGAGCAGTACTTC.

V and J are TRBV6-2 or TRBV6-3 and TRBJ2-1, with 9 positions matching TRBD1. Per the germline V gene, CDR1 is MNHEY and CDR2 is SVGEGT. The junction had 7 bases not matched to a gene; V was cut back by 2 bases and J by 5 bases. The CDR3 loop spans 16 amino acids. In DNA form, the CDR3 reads TGTGCCAGCAGTTACACCCGGGACAGGGAAAACAATGAGCAGTTCTTC. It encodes CASSYTRDRENNEQFF.

The CDR3 coding sequence is TGTGCCACCAGCACCACAGGCATTCGGACAGATACGCAGTATTTT. Protein product: CATSTTGIRTDTQYF. The genes are TRBV15 and TRBJ2-3; perhaps TRBD1 as D (5 bases). This CDR3 has 15 residues. V lost 4 bases and J 3 bases, leaving 14 bases between the germline ends. The germline V gene encodes CDR1 LNHNV and CDR2 YYDKDF (reference sequence). Full variable domain (missing parts from reference TRBV15 and TRBJ2-3): DAMVIQNPRYQVTQFGKPVTLSCSQTLNHNVMYWYQQKSSQAPKLLFHYYDKDFNNEADTPDNFQSRRPNTSFCFLDIRSPGLGDTAMYLCATSTTGIRTDTQYFGPGTRLTVL.

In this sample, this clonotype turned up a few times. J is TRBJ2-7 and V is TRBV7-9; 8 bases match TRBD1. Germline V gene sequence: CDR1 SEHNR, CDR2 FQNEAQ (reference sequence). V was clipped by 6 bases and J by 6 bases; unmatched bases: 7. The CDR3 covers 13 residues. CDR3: CASSRIQGAEQYF. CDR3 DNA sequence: TGTGCCAGCAGTCGGATTCAGGGGGCCGAGCAGTACTTC.

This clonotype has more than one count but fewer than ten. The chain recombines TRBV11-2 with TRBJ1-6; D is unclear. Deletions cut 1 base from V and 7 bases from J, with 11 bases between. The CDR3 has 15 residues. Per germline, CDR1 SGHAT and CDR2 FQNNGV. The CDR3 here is CASSLVGDGNSPLHF. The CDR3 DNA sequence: TGTGCCAGCAGCTTAGTAGGAGACGGGAATTCACCCCTCCACTTT.

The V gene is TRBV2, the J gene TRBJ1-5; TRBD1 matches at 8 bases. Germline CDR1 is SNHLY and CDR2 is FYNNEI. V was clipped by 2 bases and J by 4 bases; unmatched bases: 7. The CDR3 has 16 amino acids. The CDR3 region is CASSELGTGINQPQHF. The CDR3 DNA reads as TGTGCCAGCAGTGAATTGGGGACAGGCATAAATCAGCCCCAGCATTTT.

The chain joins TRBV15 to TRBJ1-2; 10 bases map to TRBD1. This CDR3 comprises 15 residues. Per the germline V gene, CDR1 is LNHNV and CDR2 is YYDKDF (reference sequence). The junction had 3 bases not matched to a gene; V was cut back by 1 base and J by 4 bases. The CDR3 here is CATSRGQGAFYGYTF. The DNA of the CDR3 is TGTGCCACCAGCAGAGGACAGGGGGCGTTCTATGGCTACACCTTC.

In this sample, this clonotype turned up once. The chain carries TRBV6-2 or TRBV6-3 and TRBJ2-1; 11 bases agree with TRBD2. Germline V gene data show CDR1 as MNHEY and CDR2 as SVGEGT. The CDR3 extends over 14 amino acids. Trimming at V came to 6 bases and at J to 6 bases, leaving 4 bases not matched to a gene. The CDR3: CASRLLAGVNEQFF. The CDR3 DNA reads TGTGCCAGCAGACTACTAGCGGGAGTCAATGAGCAGTTCTTC.

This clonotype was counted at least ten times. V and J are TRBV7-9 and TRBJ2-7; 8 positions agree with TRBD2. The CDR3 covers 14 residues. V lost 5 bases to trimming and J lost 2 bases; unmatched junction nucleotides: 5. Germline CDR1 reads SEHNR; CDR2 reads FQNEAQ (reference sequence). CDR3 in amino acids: CASSPRGGAYEQYF. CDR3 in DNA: TGTGCCAGCAGCCCCCGGGGGGGGGCCTACGAGCAGTACTTC.

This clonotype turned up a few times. This chain's CDR3 is CASSLDLGIYYSYEQYF. CDR3 bases: TGTGCCAGCAGCTTAGACCTCGGGATCTACTACTCCTACGAGCAGTACTTC. This chain uses TRBV7-9 with TRBJ2-7; D is possibly TRBD2 (5 bases). From germline, CDR1 is SEHNR and CDR2 FQNEAQ (reference sequence). V lost 1 base and J 0 bases, leaving 16 bases between the germline ends. There are 17 residues in the CDR3.

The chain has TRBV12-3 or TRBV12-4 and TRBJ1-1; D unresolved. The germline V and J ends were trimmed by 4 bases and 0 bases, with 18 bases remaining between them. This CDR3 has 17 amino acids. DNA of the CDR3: TGTGCCAGCAGTTCCGACGGGCCAGAAAGCATGAACACTGAAGCTTTCTTT. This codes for CASSSDGPESMNTEAFF.

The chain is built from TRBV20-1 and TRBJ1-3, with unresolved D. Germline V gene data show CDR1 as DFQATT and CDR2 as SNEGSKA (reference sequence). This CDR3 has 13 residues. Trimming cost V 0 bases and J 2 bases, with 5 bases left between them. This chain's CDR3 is CSARDPTGNTIYF. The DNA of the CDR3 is TGCAGTGCTAGAGATCCTACTGGAAACACCATATATTTT.

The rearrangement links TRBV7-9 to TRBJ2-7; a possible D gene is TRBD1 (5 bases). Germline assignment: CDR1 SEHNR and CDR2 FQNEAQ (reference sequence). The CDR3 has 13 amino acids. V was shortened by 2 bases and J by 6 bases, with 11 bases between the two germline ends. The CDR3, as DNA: TGTGCCAGCAGCTTACAGACAGTTGGCGAGCAGTACTTC. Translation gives CASSLQTVGEQYF.

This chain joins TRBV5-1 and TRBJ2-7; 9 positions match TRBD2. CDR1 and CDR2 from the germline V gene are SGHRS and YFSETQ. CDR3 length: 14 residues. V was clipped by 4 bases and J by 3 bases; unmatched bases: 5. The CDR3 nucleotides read TGCGCCAGCAGCCCCGGGACTAGCAACTACGAGCAGTACTTC. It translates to CASSPGTSNYEQYF.

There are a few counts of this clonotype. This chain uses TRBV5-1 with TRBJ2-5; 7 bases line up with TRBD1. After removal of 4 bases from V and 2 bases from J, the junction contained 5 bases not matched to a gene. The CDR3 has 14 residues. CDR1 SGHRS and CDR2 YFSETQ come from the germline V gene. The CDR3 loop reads CASSNDRAQETQYF. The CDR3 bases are TGCGCCAGCAGCAATGACAGGGCTCAAGAGACCCAGTACTTC. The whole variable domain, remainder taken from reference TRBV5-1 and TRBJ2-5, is KAGVTQTPRYLIKTRGQQVTLSCSPISGHRSVSWYQQTPGQGLQFLFEYFSETQRNKGNFPGRFSGRQFSNSRSEMNVSTLELGDSALYLCASSNDRAQETQYFGPGTRLLVL.

The CDR3 loop reads CASSPSVSGKNIQYF. The CDR3 DNA reads TGTGCCAGCAGTCCCTCAGTTTCAGGCAAAAACATTCAGTACTTC. This sequence joins TRBV6-5 and TRBJ2-4; D is unclear. The CDR3 is 15 residues long. Germline assignment: CDR1 MNHEY and CDR2 SVGAGI. V dropped 5 bases and J dropped 3 bases, with 14 bases sitting between them.

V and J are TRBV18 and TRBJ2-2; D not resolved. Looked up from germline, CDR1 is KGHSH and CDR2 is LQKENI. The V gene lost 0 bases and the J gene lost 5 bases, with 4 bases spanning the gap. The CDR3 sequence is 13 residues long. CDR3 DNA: TGTGCCAGCTCACCACCGTTAACCGGGGAGCTGTTTTTT. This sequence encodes CASSPPLTGELFF. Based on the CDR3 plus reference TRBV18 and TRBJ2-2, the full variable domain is NAGVMQNPRHLVRRRGQEARLRCSPMKGHSHVYWYRQLPEEGLKFMVYLQKENIIDESGMPKERFSAEFPKEGPSILRIQQVVRGDSAAYFCASSPPLTGELFFGEGSRLTVL.

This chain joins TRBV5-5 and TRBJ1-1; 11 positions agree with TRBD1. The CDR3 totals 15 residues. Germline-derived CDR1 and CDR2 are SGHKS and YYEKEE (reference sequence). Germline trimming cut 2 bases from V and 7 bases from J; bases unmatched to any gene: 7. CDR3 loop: CASSFARTGGHEAFF. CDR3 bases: TGTGCCAGCAGCTTTGCCAGGACAGGGGGCCATGAAGCTTTCTTT.

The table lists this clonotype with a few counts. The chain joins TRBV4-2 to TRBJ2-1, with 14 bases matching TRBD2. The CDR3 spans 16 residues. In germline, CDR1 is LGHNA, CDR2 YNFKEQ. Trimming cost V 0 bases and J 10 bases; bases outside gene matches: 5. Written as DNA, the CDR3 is TGTGCCAGCAGCCAAGATGGGACTAGCGGGAGACTAGAGCAGTTCTTC. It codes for CASSQDGTSGRLEQFF.

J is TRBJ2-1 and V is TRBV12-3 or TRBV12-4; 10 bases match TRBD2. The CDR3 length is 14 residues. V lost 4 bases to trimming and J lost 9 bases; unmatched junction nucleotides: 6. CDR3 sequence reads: CASSYQREGSEQFF. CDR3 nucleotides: TGTGCCAGCAGTTATCAGCGGGAGGGGAGTGAGCAGTTCTTC.

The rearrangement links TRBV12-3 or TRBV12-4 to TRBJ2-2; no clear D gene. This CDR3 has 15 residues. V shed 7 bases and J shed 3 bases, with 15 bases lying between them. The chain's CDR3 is CASMVGFPYTGELFF. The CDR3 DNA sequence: TGTGCCAGCATGGTGGGCTTCCCCTACACCGGGGAGCTGTTTTTT.